The 7 T cell receptor beta chains reported below all come from one sample, sequenced in a study of cytomegalovirus exposure and HLA in healthy donors. Amplification used 60 Vbeta primers and 13 Jbeta primers. TCRdb's table, derived via immunoSEQ multiplex PCR, lists solely in-frame clones and lacks some. The data contain 150,000 to 200,000 clones, around 80% of them seen just once; the ten biggest clones take up 2.1%. Sequences were obtained from PBMCs. All receptors come from a young woman in good health and CMV-seropositive.

The rearrangement uses TRBV18 and TRBJ2-6; possible D gene TRBD1, 6 bases. The CDR3 sequence is 16 residues long. Trimming pared 1 base from V and 8 bases from J, leaving 15 bases between. The germline gives CDR1 KGHSH, CDR2 LQKENI. The CDR3 DNA follows: TGTGCCAGCTCACCACTAACAGGGTCTGGCACCAACGTCCTGACTTTC. It is translated as CASSPLTGSGTNVLTF.

V and J are TRBV13 and TRBJ2-1; 10 nucleotides match TRBD2. The J segment lost 3 bases and the V segment lost 0 bases, leaving 2 bases of the junction unmatched. The CDR3 contains 16 residues. Germline V gene sequence: CDR1 PRHDT, CDR2 FYEKMQ (reference sequence). CDR3 in amino acids: CASSLGSSGSYNEQFF. In DNA form, the CDR3 reads TGTGCCAGCAGCTTAGGGTCTAGCGGGAGCTACAATGAGCAGTTCTTC.

This chain uses TRBV29-1 with TRBJ1-1; D ambiguous. CDR3 length: 12 amino acids. The ends were cut back, 3 bases at V and 7 bases at J, with 12 bases in the middle. Germline values: CDR1 SQVTM, CDR2 ANQGSEA. CDR3 bases: TGCAGCGTTGAGAGGCACCTAGGTGAAGCTTTCTTT. It yields the protein CSVERHLGEAFF.

The gene calls are TRBV7-9 and TRBJ1-4; perhaps TRBD1 as D (5 bases). The ends were cut back, 4 bases at V and 4 bases at J, with 13 bases in the middle. This CDR3 has 15 amino acids. CDR1 and CDR2 from the germline V gene are SEHNR and FQNEAQ (reference sequence). DNA for the CDR3: TGTGCCAGCAGCTCATGGGGCGGGGGTAATGAAAAACTGTTTTTT. Its translation: CASSSWGGGNEKLFF.

The rearrangement uses TRBV28 and TRBJ2-2; 7 bases are a match to TRBD2. V dropped 6 bases and J dropped 4; count of bases not matched to a gene: 5. The length of the CDR3 is 14 residues. The V gene's germline CDR1 is MDHEN and CDR2 SYDVKM. CDR3 nucleotide sequence: TGTGCCAGCAGCCGCGGGGGTAGCACCGGGGAGCTGTTTTTT. Translation gives CASSRGGSTGELFF.

The rearrangement joins TRBV28 to TRBJ1-5; TRBD1 matches at 8 bases. The germline V gene encodes CDR1 MDHEN and CDR2 SYDVKM. This CDR3 is 13 amino acids long. The J segment lost 6 bases and the V segment lost 7 bases, leaving 5 bases of the junction unmatched. The DNA of the CDR3 is TGTGCCAGCACCCAGGGGGCGGGTCAGCCCCAGCATTTT. It translates to CASTQGAGQPQHF.

This clone has only one observation. The CDR3 coding sequence is TGTGCCAGCAGCTTGGGGACAGGGATCTGGGAGCTGTTTTTT. Encoded protein: CASSLGTGIWELFF. The chain carries TRBV5-6 and TRBJ2-2; TRBD1 matches at 8 bases. CDR1 and CDR2 (germline): SGHDT, YYEEEE. The CDR3 totals 14 residues. Trimming removed 0 bases from V and 9 bases from J; junction bases left unmatched: 4.